This TCR beta chain was sequenced in a study of identical twins. The junction had 12 bases not matched to a gene; V was cut back by 6 bases and J by 6 bases. Germline CDR1 is MDHEN and CDR2 is SYDVKM. The CDR3 runs to 17 residues. TCRdb ran MiXCR on the 5' RACE reads and lists one entry per CDR3 protein. The data show about 240,000 distinct CDR3 sequences, roughly 13% seen once. This same sample was also part of a study on yellow fever vaccine responses in identical twins.

The gene calls are TRBV28 and TRBJ2-1; 12 nucleotides align to TRBD2. Sequenced sample: memory (CD45RO+) T cells sorted from blood. The clonotype originates from a woman between 18 and 29 years old in good health. Here the CDR3 DNA reads TGTGCCAGCAGGAAACGACTAGCGGGAGTGGGGGGCAATGAGCAGTTCTTC. The encoded protein is CASRKRLAGVGGNEQFF.